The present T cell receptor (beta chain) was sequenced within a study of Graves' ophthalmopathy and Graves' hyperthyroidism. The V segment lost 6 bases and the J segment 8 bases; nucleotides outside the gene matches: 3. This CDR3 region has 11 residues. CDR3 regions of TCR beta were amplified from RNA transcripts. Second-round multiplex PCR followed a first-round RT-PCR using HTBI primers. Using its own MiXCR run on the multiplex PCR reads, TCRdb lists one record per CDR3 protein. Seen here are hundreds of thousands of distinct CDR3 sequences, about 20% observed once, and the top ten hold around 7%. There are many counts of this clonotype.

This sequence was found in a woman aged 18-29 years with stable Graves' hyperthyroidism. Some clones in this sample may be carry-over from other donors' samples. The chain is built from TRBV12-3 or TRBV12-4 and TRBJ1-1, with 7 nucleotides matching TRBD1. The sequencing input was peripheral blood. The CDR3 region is CASRIQGEAFF. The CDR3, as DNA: TGTGCCAGCAGGATACAGGGGGAAGCTTTCTTT.